Presented here are 25 T cell receptor beta chains from one specimen sequenced in a study of blood T cells in healthy people across ages. Alongside a J-beta primer mix, a sample-barcoded 5' primer served in a second PCR lasting roughly 7 to 11 cycles. TCRdb itself ran the 5' RACE reads through MiXCR, one entry per CDR3 protein. The sample yields more than 1.4 million distinct CDR3 sequences, 42% seen once. The source material was blood. The receptors derive from a woman aged 18 to 35 in good health.

The chain recombines TRBV28 with TRBJ1-5; the D is unclear. The V end lost 2 bases, the J end lost 6 bases, and 32 bases lay between the germline ends. The CDR3 totals 21 residues. CDR1 and CDR2 (germline): MDHEN, SYDVKM. The CDR3 sequence is CASSLGRAISQNIKPGQPQHF. The CDR3 DNA is TGTGCCAGCAGTTTAGGACGAGCTATATCCCAAAACATTAAACCTGGTCAGCCCCAGCATTTT.

The chain uses TRBV9 and TRBJ2-7; 10 nucleotides line up with TRBD2. The DNA end lines up better with TRBJ2-5; the J call may be wrong. This CDR3 has 15 residues. The germline V gene has CDR1 SGDLS and CDR2 YYNGEE. DNA of the CDR3: TGTGCCAGCAGCGTAGCAGGACTAGCGGCAGAGACCCAGTACTTC. Encoded protein: CASSVAGLAAETQYF.

The rearrangement links TRBV10-3 to TRBJ2-6; D tentatively fits TRBD1 or TRBD2 (5 bases each). V lost 4 bases, J lost 1 base, and 8 bases lay in between. The CDR3 runs to 15 residues. Looked up from germline, CDR1 is ENHRY and CDR2 is SYGVKD. As DNA, the CDR3 is TGTGCCATCAGTGTAGGGGAGTCTGGGGCCAACGTCCTGACTTTC. It yields the protein CAISVGESGANVLTF.

The chain is built from TRBV4-1 and TRBJ1-1; 8 bases are shared with TRBD1. Germline V gene lookup returns CDR1 MGHRA and CDR2 YSYEKL. The CDR3 sequence is 16 residues long. V gave up 1 base and J gave up 8 bases; unmatched junction bases: 12. The CDR3 DNA is TGCGCCAGCAGCCAAGGACAGGGGCGAATTCAGGGGGAAGCTTTCTTT. Residues: CASSQGQGRIQGEAFF.

This clonotype turned up a few times. The rearrangement joins TRBV4-1 to TRBJ1-5; no clear D gene. The CDR3 extends over 15 amino acids. V lost 5 bases and J lost 0, with 11 bases in between. From germline, CDR1 is MGHRA and CDR2 YSYEKL. As DNA, the CDR3 is TGCGCCAGCAGCTTGACATCGGATAGCAATCAGCCCCAGCATTTT. Translation gives CASSLTSDSNQPQHF.

The count of this clonotype is one. The chain couples TRBV6-1 to TRBJ2-2; unclear D gene. Germline CDR1 and CDR2: MNHNS and SASEGT. V was shortened by 4 bases and J by 6 bases, with 9 bases between the two germline ends. This CDR3 has 13 residues. DNA of the CDR3: TGTGCCAGCAGTGGATTAGTATCCGGGGAGCTGTTTTTT. Amino acid sequence: CASSGLVSGELFF.

This clonotype turned up a few times. V usage is TRBV28 and J usage is TRBJ1-4; D is unresolved. Trimming removed 5 bases from V and 13 bases from J, with 17 bases in between. The CDR3 spans 13 residues. Germline-derived CDR1 and CDR2 are MDHEN and SYDVKM. CDR3 nucleotide sequence: TGTGCCAGCAGTCCCCAAAGCCATAAACGACTGTTTTTT. This encodes CASSPQSHKRLFF.

This clonotype was counted between two and nine times. The chain carries TRBV20-1 and TRBJ2-1; D is possibly TRBD2 (7 bases). CDR3 size: 17 residues. The V end was cut by 3 bases, the J end by 0 bases, with 18 bases between. Looked up from germline, CDR1 is DFQATT and CDR2 is SNEGSKA (reference sequence). CDR3 sequence reads: CSASNLLGGGSYNEQFF. CDR3 bases: TGCAGTGCTAGCAATCTCTTAGGGGGGGGCTCCTACAATGAGCAGTTCTTC.

V usage is TRBV7-6 and J usage is TRBJ1-4; 7 nucleotides align to TRBD1. Germline V lookup: CDR1 SGHVS, CDR2 FNYEAQ. The CDR3 totals 15 residues. J was trimmed by 8 bases and V by 4 bases; bases with no gene match: 10. The CDR3 sequence: CASSSDRDLGEKLFF. Here the CDR3 DNA reads TGTGCCAGCAGCTCAGACAGGGATTTGGGCGAAAAACTGTTTTTT.

The chain is built from TRBV15 and TRBJ2-4; D may correspond to TRBD1 or TRBD2 (5 bases each). The DNA end lines up better with TRBJ2-7; the J call may be wrong. The CDR3 is 15 amino acids. Germline V gene lookup returns CDR1 LNHNV and CDR2 YYDKDF (reference sequence). The CDR3 here is CATSITRDRTHEQYF. The CDR3 nucleotides read TGTGCCACCAGCATAACAAGGGACCGAACCCACGAGCAGTACTTC.

The chain couples TRBV2 to TRBJ2-7; 8 positions match TRBD2. Per germline, CDR1 SNHLY and CDR2 FYNNEI. The CDR3 spans 14 residues. J lost 0 bases, V lost 8 bases, and 6 bases had no gene match. The CDR3 region has the DNA TGTGCCAGCTTAAACGGGAGGGACTCCTACGAGCAGTACTTC. Its protein is CASLNGRDSYEQYF.

This clonotype showed up just a few times. The gene calls are TRBV20-1 and TRBJ2-5; perhaps TRBD2 as D (6 bases). The CDR3 length is 17 residues. V dropped 0 bases and J dropped 11 bases, with 28 bases sitting between them. Looked up from germline, CDR1 is DFQATT and CDR2 is SNEGSKA (reference sequence). The CDR3 DNA reads as TGCAGTGCTAGAGACCCTTCCGGGGGATTACATTTAAATGAGCAGTACTTC. Protein: CSARDPSGGLHLNEQYF.

CDR3 amino acids: CASSVEASLNGDEQFF. DNA of the CDR3: TGTGCCAGCAGCGTAGAGGCCTCCCTGAACGGGGATGAGCAGTTCTTC. V gene TRBV9 combines with J gene TRBJ2-1; D is perhaps TRBD2 (5 bases). V was cut by 0 bases and J by 8 bases, with 18 bases left in between. CDR1 SGDLS and CDR2 YYNGEE come from the germline V gene. The CDR3 contains 16 residues.

This clonotype showed up just once. A much bigger clone sits one base away, suggesting this may be a read error. This chain links TRBV2 with TRBJ2-1, with D perhaps matching TRBD1 or TRBD2 (5 bases each). Trimming shortened V by 4 bases and J by 0 bases, and 13 bases separated the two germline ends. From germline, CDR1 is SNHLY and CDR2 FYNNEI. The CDR3 sequence is 16 residues long. CDR3 loop: CASSGRGASSYNEQFF. The CDR3 DNA sequence: TGTGCCAGCAGTGGACGGGGCGCGAGCTCCTACAATGAGCAGTTCTTC.

This clonotype was picked up one time. This chain uses TRBV20-1 with TRBJ1-2; D might be TRBD1 (6 bases). This CDR3 region has 13 residues. From germline, CDR1 is DFQATT and CDR2 SNEGSKA (reference sequence). The V gene lost 4 bases and the J gene lost 3 bases, with 12 bases spanning the gap. This chain's CDR3 is CSATRGGDYGYTF. In nucleotides, the CDR3 is TGCAGTGCTACTCGGGGGGGCGACTATGGCTACACCTTC.

CDR3 sequence reads: CASSSSGDLQETQYF. DNA of the CDR3: TGCGCCAGCAGCTCTAGCGGGGACCTCCAAGAGACCCAGTACTTC. V and J are TRBV5-1 and TRBJ2-5, with 9 bases lining up with TRBD2. Germline V lookup: CDR1 SGHRS, CDR2 YFSETQ. This CDR3 has 15 residues. Germline trimming cut 3 bases from V and 1 base from J; bases unmatched to any gene: 4.

The chain employs TRBV7-9 and TRBJ1-4, with a weak D call TRBD1 (5 bases). The length of the CDR3 is 15 residues. Trimming took 5 bases from V and 8 from J, leaving 18 bases between them. Germline values: CDR1 SEHNR, CDR2 FQNEAQ (reference sequence). CDR3 DNA sequence: TGTGCCAGCAGCCCTGGCTGGATGGGGGAAGAAAAACTGTTTTTT. It yields the protein CASSPGWMGEEKLFF.

The rearrangement links TRBV12-3 or TRBV12-4 to TRBJ2-5, with TRBD2 matching 12 bases. This CDR3 region has 16 residues. V gave up 5 bases and J gave up 1 base; unmatched junction bases: 5. The CDR3 is CASSAPGLAGQETQYF. The CDR3 DNA sequence: TGTGCCAGCAGTGCACCGGGACTAGCGGGCCAAGAGACCCAGTACTTC.

As concerns this clonotype: The junction does not match germline at one end; this may be a read error. The chain links TRBV5-1 to TRBJ2-7; no reliable D call. This CDR3 contains 14 residues. Germline CDR1 and CDR2: SGHRS and YFSETQ. The CDR3 sequence: CASSPTSGTYKQYF. CDR3 sequence (DNA): TGCGCCAGCAGCCCGACCTCCGGAACCTACAAGCAGTACTTC.

A word on this clonotype: A read error is likely, as this CDR3 ends without the conserved phenylalanine or tryptophan. This CDR3 is CASSKGTGVEKLFV. In DNA form, the CDR3 reads TGTGCCAGCAGCAAAGGGACAGGGGTCGAAAAACTGTTTGTT. The chain is built from TRBV7-2 and TRBJ1-4; TRBD1 agrees at 10 bases. Trimming at V came to 5 bases and at J to 8 bases, leaving 5 bases not matched to a gene. Germline V gene sequence: CDR1 SGHTA, CDR2 FQGNSA. The CDR3 length is 14 residues.

This chain uses TRBV18 with TRBJ1-2; D unclear. Per the germline V gene, CDR1 is KGHSH and CDR2 is LQKENI. V lost 0 bases, J lost 1 base, and 6 bases lay in between. The CDR3 totals 14 residues. The CDR3 sequence is CASSPPQINYGYTF. In DNA, the CDR3 is TGTGCCAGCTCACCACCTCAAATTAACTATGGCTACACCTTC.

V and J are TRBV20-1 and TRBJ2-1, with D perhaps matching TRBD2 (5 bases). The J call is in doubt because the DNA end fits TRBJ2-7 better. The CDR3 runs to 12 residues. Germline V gene lookup returns CDR1 DFQATT and CDR2 SNEGSKA (reference sequence). The CDR3 region is CSAREAGSEQYF. The DNA for the CDR3 is TGCAGTGCTAGGGAGGCTGGGTCCGAGCAGTACTTC.

This chain connects TRBV10-3 to TRBJ2-7, with D possibly matching TRBD2 (6 bases). The CDR3 is 15 amino acids. Germline V gene lookup returns CDR1 ENHRY and CDR2 SYGVKD. V was pared by 2 bases and J by 0 bases, with 11 bases between. The CDR3 sequence: CAISEGEVSSYEQYF. CDR3 DNA sequence: TGTGCCATCAGTGAGGGGGAGGTCTCCTCCTACGAGCAGTACTTC.

This sequence joins TRBV27 and TRBJ2-7; TRBD2 aligns across 11 bases. V was pared by 4 bases and J by 2 bases, with 7 bases of the junction left unmatched. The CDR3 sequence is 16 residues long. CDR1 is MNHEY, CDR2 SMNVEV, per germline (reference sequence). The CDR3 spells CASSSSFSGRAYEQYF. CDR3 coding DNA: TGTGCCAGCAGTTCCTCCTTTAGCGGGAGGGCCTACGAGCAGTACTTC.

The V and J genes are TRBV29-1 and TRBJ2-7; D is perhaps TRBD1 (6 bases). Trimming took 6 bases from V and 1 from J, leaving 13 bases between them. CDR3 length: 13 residues. The germline CDR1 and CDR2 sequences are SQVTM and ANQGSEA. CDR3 coding DNA: TGCAGCGTGGGGGCCAGGGGTTCCTACGAGCAGTACTTC. Its protein product is CSVGARGSYEQYF.